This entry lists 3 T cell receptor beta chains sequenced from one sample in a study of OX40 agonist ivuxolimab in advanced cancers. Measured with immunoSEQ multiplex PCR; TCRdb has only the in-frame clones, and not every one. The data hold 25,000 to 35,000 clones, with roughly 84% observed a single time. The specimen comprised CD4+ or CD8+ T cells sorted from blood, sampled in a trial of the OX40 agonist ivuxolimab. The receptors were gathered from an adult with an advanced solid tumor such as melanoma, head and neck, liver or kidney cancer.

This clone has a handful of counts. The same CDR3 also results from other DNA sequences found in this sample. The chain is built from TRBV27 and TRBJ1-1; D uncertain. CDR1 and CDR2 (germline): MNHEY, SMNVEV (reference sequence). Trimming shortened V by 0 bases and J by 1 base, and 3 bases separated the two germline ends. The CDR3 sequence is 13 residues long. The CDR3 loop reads CASSLSENTEAFF. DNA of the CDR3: TGTGCCAGCAGTTTATCGGAGAACACTGAAGCTTTCTTT.

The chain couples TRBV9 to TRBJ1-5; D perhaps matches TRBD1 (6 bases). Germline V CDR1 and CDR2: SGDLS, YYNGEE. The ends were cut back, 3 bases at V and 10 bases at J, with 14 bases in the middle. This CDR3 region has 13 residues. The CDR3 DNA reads TGTGCCAGCAGCGCGGAGGACAGTCTACCCCAGCATTTT. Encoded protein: CASSAEDSLPQHF. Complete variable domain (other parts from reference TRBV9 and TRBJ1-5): DSGVTQTPKHLITATGQRVTLRCSPRSGDLSVYWYQQSLDQGLQFLIQYYNGEERAKGNILERFSAQQFPDLHSELNLSSLELGDSALYFCASSAEDSLPQHFGDGTRLSIL.

The CDR3 region is CASSSSGRGYEQYF. The CDR3 DNA is TGTGCCAGCAGTTCTAGCGGGAGGGGCTACGAGCAGTACTTC. The V gene is TRBV11-3, the J gene TRBJ2-7, with 12 bases identical to TRBD2. The CDR3 length is 14 residues. V shed 6 bases, J shed 3 bases, and the junction held 3 bases outside the gene matches. Germline assignment: CDR1 SGHNT and CDR2 YENEEA.